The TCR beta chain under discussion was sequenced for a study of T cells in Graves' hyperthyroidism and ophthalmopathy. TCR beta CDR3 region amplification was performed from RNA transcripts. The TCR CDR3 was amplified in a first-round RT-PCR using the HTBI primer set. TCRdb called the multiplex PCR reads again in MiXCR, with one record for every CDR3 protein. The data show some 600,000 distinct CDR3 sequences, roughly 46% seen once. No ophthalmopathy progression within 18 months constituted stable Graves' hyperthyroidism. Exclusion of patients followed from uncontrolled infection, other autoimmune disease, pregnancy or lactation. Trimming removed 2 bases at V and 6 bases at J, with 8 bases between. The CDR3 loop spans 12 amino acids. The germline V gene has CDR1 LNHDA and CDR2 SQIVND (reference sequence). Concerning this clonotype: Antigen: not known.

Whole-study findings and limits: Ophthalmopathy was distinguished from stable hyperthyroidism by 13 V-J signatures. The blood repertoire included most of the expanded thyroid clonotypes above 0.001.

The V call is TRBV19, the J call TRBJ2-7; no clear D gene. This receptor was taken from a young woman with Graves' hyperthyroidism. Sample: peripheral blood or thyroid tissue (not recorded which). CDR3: CASSISPGEQYF. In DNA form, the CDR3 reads TGTGCCAGTAGTATAAGCCCCGGCGAGCAGTACTTC.